The source of this TCR beta chain is a study of blood T cell repertoires in COVID-19. Study context: COVID-19 samples collected from the United States, Italy and Spain covered acute and convalescent phases. Sample material is recorded as cDNA or gDNA derived from T cells, B-cell-depleted T cells, or PBMCs.

In the original analysis: Researchers report that nucleated cell counts were estimated from reference gene primer amplification. Using immunoSEQ multiplex PCR, the repertoire was profiled, and TCRdb retains in-frame clones only, with some absent. V and J calls plus clone size are reproduced from that table; the DNA served to infer D and trimming. The data contain roughly 51,000 clones, around 93% of them singletons. Trimming removed 4 bases from V and 0 bases from J, with 7 bases in between. This CDR3 has 14 amino acids. CDR1 is SNHLY and CDR2 is FYNNEI in the germline V gene. This clonotype was obtained from a woman in her sixties or seventies with active or convalescent COVID-19. The chain recombines TRBV2 with TRBJ1-5; no clear D. Material: peripheral blood. The CDR3 DNA reads as TGTGCCAGCAGTGTCCTAGATAGCAATCAGCCCCAGCATTTT. This gives the protein CASSVLDSNQPQHF.